This entry lists 17 T cell receptor beta chains sequenced from one sample in a study of cytomegalovirus exposure and HLA in healthy donors. It was with 60 Vbeta and 13 Jbeta primers that the PCR ran. Sequencing was performed with immunoSEQ multiplex PCR; in TCRdb, only in-frame clones are kept and a portion is missing. The sample includes under 200,000 clones, about 80% of them seen just once. Sequenced material: PBMCs. The receptors were sampled from a man aged 25-45 years in good health and CMV-seronegative.

The V call is TRBV11-3, the J call TRBJ2-5, with 9 bases lining up with TRBD1. Looked up from germline, CDR1 is SGHNT and CDR2 is YENEEA. The CDR3 has 16 residues. V lost 5 bases and J lost 4; bases outside the gene matches: 11. The CDR3 region has the DNA TGTGCCAGCAGCCATAGTGGGGACAGGGTTCGAGAGACCCAGTACTTC. It translates to CASSHSGDRVRETQYF.

This clone has a handful of counts. The CDR3 coding sequence is TGTGCCAGCAGCCCCGGGACAGGTCGATACGAGCAGTACTTC. Amino acids: CASSPGTGRYEQYF. The chain recombines TRBV11-3 with TRBJ2-7, with 8 bases identical to TRBD1. V dropped 5 bases and J dropped 4; count of bases not matched to a gene: 7. This CDR3 is built from 14 residues. The germline V gene encodes CDR1 SGHNT and CDR2 YENEEA.

The chain links TRBV5-1 to TRBJ2-5, with D possibly TRBD2 on 6 matching bases. The V end was cut by 8 bases, the J end by 3 bases, with 11 bases between. The germline CDR1 and CDR2 sequences are SGHRS and YFSETQ. This CDR3 region has 12 residues. The CDR3 bases are TGCGCCAGTCGAACGGGGGAAGAGACCCAGTACTTC. As protein: CASRTGEETQYF.

In DNA form, the CDR3 reads TGCGCCAGCAGCTTGATGACTAGCGCGGACGAGCAGTACTTC. Amino acid sequence: CASSLMTSADEQYF. V is TRBV5-1 and J is TRBJ2-7; 8 bases map to TRBD2. This CDR3 comprises 14 residues. With V trimmed by 1 base and J by 5 bases, 5 bases remained unmatched. Germline CDR1 reads SGHRS; CDR2 reads YFSETQ.

This clone was observed a few times. This CDR3 is also generated by other DNA sequences in the sample. V gene TRBV11-2 combines with J gene TRBJ2-1, with D tentatively TRBD2 (6 bases). Per the germline V gene, CDR1 is SGHAT and CDR2 is FQNNGV. The CDR3 runs to 15 residues. V dropped 0 bases and J dropped 1 base, with 7 bases sitting between them. In DNA form, the CDR3 reads TGTGCCAGCAGCTTAGACCGGGGGTCCTACAATGAGCAGTTCTTC. Its translation is CASSLDRGSYNEQFF.

This chain links TRBV7-9 with TRBJ2-3, with 10 bases that match TRBD1. V trimming: 1 base; J trimming: 2 bases; junction bases outside the gene matches: 6. Per the germline V gene, CDR1 is SEHNR and CDR2 is FQNEAQ (reference sequence). The length of the CDR3 is 17 residues. The CDR3 region is CASSLGGQGSPTDTQYF. The CDR3 nucleotides read TGTGCCAGCAGCTTAGGGGGACAGGGGTCTCCCACAGATACGCAGTATTTT.

CDR3 amino acids: CASSYHGGQDSPLHF. The CDR3 DNA follows: TGTGCCAGCAGTTATCACGGGGGGCAGGATTCACCCCTCCACTTT. The chain links TRBV6-4 to TRBJ1-6; TRBD1 might be the D (6 bases). CDR1 and CDR2 from the germline V gene are MRHNA and SNTAGT. CDR3 length: 15 amino acids. V was trimmed by 5 bases and J by 8 bases, leaving 16 bases between them.

The CDR3 sequence is CASSLSQANRKWGELFF. Here the CDR3 DNA reads TGTGCCAGCAGCTTGTCACAGGCGAACAGAAAATGGGGGGAGCTGTTTTTT. This chain links TRBV13 with TRBJ2-2, with D possibly being TRBD1 (5 bases). Trimming removed 3 bases from V and 8 bases from J, with 22 bases in between. Germline V gene data show CDR1 as PRHDT and CDR2 as FYEKMQ (reference sequence). The CDR3 has 17 amino acids.

This clone showed up just a few times. CDR3 sequence: CSVGLERETQYF. CDR3 DNA: TGCAGCGTGGGACTGGAGAGGGAGACCCAGTACTTC. This chain connects TRBV29-1 to TRBJ2-5, with D perhaps TRBD2 (6 bases). Trimming shortened V by 6 bases and J by 5 bases, and 13 bases separated the two germline ends. Germline values: CDR1 SQVTM, CDR2 ANQGSEA. The CDR3 covers 12 residues.

The CDR3 nucleotides are TGTGCCAGCAGCTCCCGTACAGGGGAAGAGGTGACCCAGTACTTC. This translates into CASSSRTGEEVTQYF. This chain links TRBV7-9 with TRBJ2-5; the match to TRBD1 covers 7 bases. V was pared by 4 bases and J by 7 bases, with 12 bases of the junction left unmatched. Per the germline V gene, CDR1 is SEHNR and CDR2 is FQNEAQ (reference sequence). The CDR3 extends over 15 amino acids.

The chain combines TRBV5-1 with TRBJ1-5, with unresolved D. The CDR3 spans 14 residues. CDR1 SGHRS and CDR2 YFSETQ come from the germline V gene. The ends were cut back, 3 bases at V and 1 base at J, with 8 bases in the middle. The CDR3 here is CASSSDGSNQPQHF. Here the CDR3 DNA reads TGCGCCAGCAGCTCTGACGGGAGCAATCAGCCCCAGCATTTT.

This chain joins TRBV28 and TRBJ1-4; 10 bases fit TRBD1. Trimming removed 3 bases from V and 4 bases from J; junction bases left unmatched: 5. The CDR3 totals 16 residues. The germline CDR1 and CDR2 sequences are MDHEN and SYDVKM. The CDR3 spells CASSLAGTGVNEKLFF. The CDR3, as DNA: TGTGCCAGCAGTTTGGCCGGGACAGGGGTTAATGAAAAACTGTTTTTT.

J is TRBJ2-1 and V is TRBV5-6, with 7 bases identical to TRBD2. V shed 0 bases, J shed 5 bases, and the junction held 8 bases outside the gene matches. The CDR3 is 16 residues long. Germline CDR1 reads SGHDT; CDR2 reads YYEEEE. The CDR3 spells CASSLVGREIHNEQFF. The DNA for the CDR3 is TGTGCCAGCAGCTTGGTCGGGCGGGAGATTCACAATGAGCAGTTCTTC.

The V call is TRBV4-1, the J call TRBJ1-4, with D perhaps TRBD1 (5 bases). Trimming took 0 bases from V and 8 from J, leaving 28 bases between them. This CDR3 region has 20 residues. Germline CDR1 is MGHRA and CDR2 is YSYEKL. The CDR3: CASSQEGPKAAGGIVEKLFF. The CDR3 DNA reads as TGCGCCAGCAGCCAAGAAGGGCCAAAGGCGGCCGGGGGGATAGTGGAAAAACTGTTTTTT.

This chain uses TRBV5-6 with TRBJ2-3; 14 bases map to TRBD2. Looked up from germline, CDR1 is SGHDT and CDR2 is YYEEEE. V was pared by 6 bases and J by 2 bases, with 8 bases of the junction left unmatched. CDR3 length equals 17 residues. The CDR3 DNA follows: TGTGCCAGCATCGGGACTAGCGGGGGAGGGGCCACAGATACGCAGTATTTT. Its translation is CASIGTSGGGATDTQYF.

The J gene is TRBJ1-5, the V gene TRBV19; maybe TRBD1 (6 bases). The CDR3 is 17 residues long. Germline values: CDR1 LNHDA, CDR2 SQIVND (reference sequence). V lost 7 bases to trimming and J lost 0 bases, with 19 bases between them. The CDR3 nucleotides read TGTGCCAGTACCATAGGGGTCGACAGGAATAGCAATCAGCCCCAGCATTTT. Translating gives CASTIGVDRNSNQPQHF.

The chain employs TRBV7-9 and TRBJ2-3, with 8 bases matching TRBD1. Germline-derived CDR1 and CDR2 are SEHNR and FQNEAQ (reference sequence). CDR3 length: 17 amino acids. The V gene end was trimmed by 2 bases and the J gene end by 8 bases; junction bases not matched to a gene: 15. The CDR3 loop is CASSLIGTGGGSGTQYF. CDR3 DNA sequence: TGTGCCAGCAGCTTAATTGGGACAGGTGGAGGTAGCGGTACGCAGTATTTT.